The 11 T cell receptor beta chains below were found in one sample sequenced in a study of CD8+ T cells in alopecia areata. The treatment: oral pan-JAK inhibitor, 5-10 mg twice daily. Investigators isolated RNA and reverse transcribed it into cDNA to act as the sequencing template. Measured with immunoSEQ multiplex PCR; TCRdb has only the in-frame clones, and not every one. The data contain 210,000 or so clones, over 60% of them singletons. Sample: CD4+ T cells sorted from blood, taken between weeks 44 and 45, from a patient treated with tofacitinib. All receptors derive from a human donor with alopecia areata.

V usage is TRBV19 and J usage is TRBJ1-2; D remains unclear. Trimming took off 5 bases at V and 7 bases at J, with 11 bases between the two ends. The germline CDR1 and CDR2 sequences are LNHDA and SQIVND (reference sequence). CDR3 length: 12 residues. The CDR3 nucleotides read TGTGCCAGTAGTCTGCTCTTCGGTGGCTACACCTTC. It encodes CASSLLFGGYTF.

The genes are TRBV5-1 and TRBJ2-7; TRBD1 agrees at 9 bases. Germline CDR1 SGHRS, CDR2 YFSETQ. The CDR3 has 15 amino acids. With 4 bases clipped from V and 3 bases from J, the junction kept 8 bases outside the gene matches. CDR3 sequence: CASSLPGTGHYEQYF. The CDR3 DNA reads TGCGCCAGCAGCCTCCCAGGGACAGGGCACTACGAGCAGTACTTC.

The chain combines TRBV7-2 with TRBJ2-1; D gene uncertain. This CDR3 has 15 amino acids. The germline V gene has CDR1 SGHTA and CDR2 FQGNSA. The ends were cut back, 5 bases at V and 1 base at J, with 12 bases in the middle. CDR3 sequence: CASSPSVRSYNEQFF. CDR3 coding DNA: TGTGCCAGCAGCCCAAGCGTGCGGTCCTACAATGAGCAGTTCTTC.

The rearrangement joins TRBV30 to TRBJ1-4; tentative D call: TRBD1 (6 bases). The CDR3 length is 14 residues. Trimming took off 3 bases at V and 8 bases at J, with 16 bases between the two ends. Germline V lookup: CDR1 GTSNPN, CDR2 SVGIG (reference sequence). The DNA of the CDR3 is TGTGCCTGGAGAACCCCAGGGGCGGGAGAAAAACTGTTTTTT. Its translation: CAWRTPGAGEKLFF.

The V and J genes are TRBV29-1 and TRBJ1-2; possible D gene TRBD1, 5 bases. CDR3 length equals 13 residues. Germline CDR1 SQVTM, CDR2 ANQGSEA. Trimming removed 6 bases from V and 7 bases from J, with 18 bases in between. The CDR3 protein is CSVTTGGLGGYTF. The CDR3 coding sequence is TGCAGCGTGACCACGGGGGGGTTAGGTGGCTACACCTTC.

J is TRBJ1-2 and V is TRBV19; 7 bases agree with TRBD1. The V gene end was trimmed by 6 bases and the J gene end by 6 bases; junction bases not matched to a gene: 7. This CDR3 has 13 amino acids. The germline CDR1 and CDR2 sequences are LNHDA and SQIVND (reference sequence). Here the CDR3 reads CASRDRNKDGYTF. The CDR3, as DNA: TGTGCCAGTAGGGACAGGAATAAGGATGGCTACACCTTC.

By share, this clone ranks as medium-sized. The rearrangement uses TRBV7-3 and TRBJ2-2, with D unclear. The CDR3 loop spans 13 amino acids. V was pared by 5 bases and J by 6 bases, with 10 bases between. Germline assignment: CDR1 SGHTA and CDR2 FQGTGA. The CDR3 loop is CASSLSQPGELFF. CDR3 sequence (DNA): TGTGCCAGCAGCCTAAGTCAGCCCGGGGAGCTGTTTTTT.

V is TRBV10-3 and J is TRBJ1-2, with a possible D match to TRBD1 (5 bases). This CDR3 is built from 14 residues. Germline V gene sequence: CDR1 ENHRY, CDR2 SYGVKD. The V and J ends lost 3 bases and 2 bases respectively, with 10 bases between them. CDR3 loop: CAISESAGNYGYTF. DNA for the CDR3: TGTGCCATCAGTGAATCGGCAGGGAACTATGGCTACACCTTC.

J is TRBJ1-2 and V is TRBV15; 9 bases are a match to TRBD1. The CDR3 spans 17 residues. Germline V gene sequence: CDR1 LNHNV, CDR2 YYDKDF (reference sequence). Trimming cost V 0 bases and J 5 bases; bases outside gene matches: 10. CDR3 DNA: TGTGCCACCAGCAGAGATCAACAGGGGGCGGCCGGGTATGGCTACACCTTC. Its protein is CATSRDQQGAAGYGYTF.

This clone was recorded once. V gene TRBV25-1 combines with J gene TRBJ1-6; D gene ambiguous. Germline lookup yields CDR1 MGHDK and CDR2 SYGVNS. The CDR3 is 15 residues long. V was trimmed by 1 base and J by 8 bases, leaving 12 bases between them. The CDR3 here is CASSESGRNYSPLHF. CDR3 bases: TGTGCCAGCAGTGAATCAGGCAGGAATTATTCACCCCTCCACTTT.

The V and J genes are TRBV5-1 and TRBJ1-2; D is ambiguous. CDR3 length equals 13 residues. Germline V gene lookup returns CDR1 SGHRS and CDR2 YFSETQ. The V gene lost 4 bases and the J gene lost 7 bases, with 14 bases spanning the gap. DNA for the CDR3: TGCGCCAGCAGCCCGTCGGAAACTGGTGGCTACACCTTC. Protein product: CASSPSETGGYTF.